Below are 21 T cell receptor beta chains sequenced from a single sample in a study of T cell responses to AZD1222 COVID-19 vaccine. TCRdb's copy holds only in-frame clones and misses some; the assay was immunoSEQ multiplex PCR. The repertoire holds roughly 140,000 clones, about 91% seen once, with roughly 2.1% in the top ten. The sequences come from peripheral blood, collected on day 0 of AZD1222 vaccination. These receptors originate from an adult in good health.

Note on this clone: The sample contains more than one DNA sequence encoding this CDR3. This rearrangement joins TRBV27 to TRBJ1-1, with D perhaps matching TRBD1 (5 bases). V lost 3 bases, J lost 2 bases, and 13 bases lay in between. Germline CDR1 is MNHEY and CDR2 is SMNVEV (reference sequence). The CDR3 is 15 residues long. The CDR3 nucleotides are TGTGCCAGCAGTTTGGGCCGGGGCAGTAACACTGAAGCTTTCTTT. It is translated as CASSLGRGSNTEAFF.

The CDR3 is CASSKAGYSYEQYF. The CDR3 region has the DNA TGTGCCAGCAGCAAGGCAGGGTACTCCTACGAGCAGTACTTC. The chain links TRBV9 to TRBJ2-7; TRBD1 is a possible D gene (5 bases). CDR1 is SGDLS and CDR2 is YYNGEE in the germline V gene. The CDR3 runs 14 residues. The V end lost 4 bases, the J end lost 0 bases, and 11 bases lay between the germline ends.

V is TRBV30 and J is TRBJ1-5, with 9 positions matching TRBD1. The CDR3 is 15 amino acids. The junction had 4 bases not matched to a gene; V was cut back by 0 bases and J by 4 bases. In germline, CDR1 is GTSNPN, CDR2 SVGIG (reference sequence). The CDR3 region is CAWSVWTGANQPQHF. CDR3 in DNA: TGTGCCTGGAGTGTCTGGACAGGGGCGAATCAGCCCCAGCATTTT.

The V and J genes are TRBV18 and TRBJ1-1; D is undetermined. Germline V lookup: CDR1 KGHSH, CDR2 LQKENI. The V end lost 0 bases, the J end lost 0 bases, and 14 bases lay between the germline ends. The length of the CDR3 is 17 residues. For the CDR3, the DNA is TGTGCCAGCTCACCACCGGTGGGAACCCCCATGAACACTGAAGCTTTCTTT. This gives the protein CASSPPVGTPMNTEAFF.

The CDR3 loop reads CASKARFHEQYF. Written as DNA, the CDR3 is TGTGCCAGCAAGGCGCGTTTCCACGAGCAGTACTTC. This rearrangement joins TRBV6-5 to TRBJ2-7; D is ambiguous. This CDR3 spans 12 amino acids. Germline assignment: CDR1 MNHEY and CDR2 SVGAGI. Trimming left V 7 bases short and J 5 bases short, with 12 bases between.

This chain links TRBV10-1 with TRBJ2-7; D possibly uses TRBD1 or TRBD2 (5 bases each). CDR3 size: 11 residues. V was trimmed by 9 bases and J by 3 bases, leaving 9 bases between them. CDR1 and CDR2 (germline): WNHNN, SYGVQD (reference sequence). CDR3 in amino acids: CASPGRYEQYF. CDR3 bases: TGCGCCAGTCCGGGACGCTACGAGCAGTACTTC.

The sample holds one count of this clone. The chain is built from TRBV5-8 and TRBJ1-1; 7 bases match TRBD1. Germline lookup yields CDR1 SGHTS and CDR2 YDEGEE. V was clipped by 3 bases and J by 10 bases; unmatched bases: 9. The CDR3 spans 13 residues. The CDR3 reads CASSYLEEGAAFF. CDR3 bases: TGTGCCAGCAGCTACCTAGAGGAGGGGGCAGCTTTCTTT.

The rearrangement uses TRBV6-2 or TRBV6-3 and TRBJ2-1; D unresolved. The CDR3 covers 15 residues. V lost 4 bases to trimming and J lost 2 bases, with 12 bases between them. Germline assignment: CDR1 MNHEY and CDR2 SVGEGT. The CDR3 DNA reads as TGTGCCAGCAGTTTTTCCCCCAAGGCCTACAATGAGCAGTTCTTC. Its translation: CASSFSPKAYNEQFF.

The chain joins TRBV5-1 to TRBJ2-7, with TRBD2 matching over 8 bases. The length of the CDR3 is 14 residues. Trimming took 0 bases from V and 3 from J; bases not matched to a gene: 2. Germline lookup yields CDR1 SGHRS and CDR2 YFSETQ. CDR3 sequence reads: CASSLGAGGYEQYF. The CDR3 nucleotides are TGCGCCAGCAGCTTGGGCGCGGGGGGCTACGAGCAGTACTTC.

The CDR3 DNA sequence: TGTGCCAGCAGCCAAGCGATAGGGAACGAGCAGTACTTC. Encoded protein: CASSQAIGNEQYF. The chain links TRBV14 to TRBJ2-7; D is undetermined. This CDR3 has 13 amino acids. In germline, CDR1 is SGHDN, CDR2 FVKESK. V shed 1 base and J shed 5 bases, with 9 bases lying between them.

The CDR3 DNA reads as TGTGCCAGCAGCCAACACTCTGGGGCTGAAGCTTTCTTT. Its protein is CASSQHSGAEAFF. V gene TRBV14 combines with J gene TRBJ1-1; the D is unclear. The ends were cut back, 2 bases at V and 6 bases at J, with 10 bases in the middle. Germline assignment: CDR1 SGHDN and CDR2 FVKESK. There are 13 residues in the CDR3.

This sequence joins TRBV3-1 (or the pseudogene TRBV3-2) and TRBJ2-2, with 8 bases identical to TRBD2. The CDR3 has 18 amino acids. Germline loops: CDR1 LGHDT, CDR2 YNNKEL (reference sequence). After removal of 4 bases from V and 3 bases from J, the junction contained 13 bases not matched to a gene. DNA for the CDR3: TGTGCCAGCAGCCCCGACGTAGTCGGGACTAGACACACCGGGGAGCTGTTTTTT. Its protein is CASSPDVVGTRHTGELFF.

The rearrangement joins TRBV4-3 to TRBJ2-6; 8 nucleotides align to TRBD1. The J segment lost 4 bases and the V segment lost 4 bases, leaving 3 bases of the junction unmatched. Germline V gene sequence: CDR1 LGHNA, CDR2 YSLEER. The CDR3 runs to 15 residues. DNA for the CDR3: TGCGCCAGCAGCCCAGGGGGCGCCGGGGCCAACGTCCTGACTTTC. Encoded protein: CASSPGGAGANVLTF.

V is TRBV29-1 and J is TRBJ2-5, with 11 bases fitting TRBD2. The length of the CDR3 is 15 residues. Trimming cost V 5 bases and J 7 bases; bases outside gene matches: 12. Germline lookup yields CDR1 SQVTM and CDR2 ANQGSEA. The CDR3 loop is CSVRGLAEGLGTQYF. CDR3 in DNA: TGCAGCGTTCGGGGACTAGCGGAGGGATTGGGGACCCAGTACTTC.

The chain employs TRBV29-1 and TRBJ1-2; 8 nucleotides agree with TRBD1. Germline V CDR1 and CDR2: SQVTM, ANQGSEA. This CDR3 has 13 amino acids. CDR3 DNA sequence: TGCACCATCCGGACAGGGCTAGGGTATGGCTACACCTTC. It is translated as CTIRTGLGYGYTF.

The V and J genes are TRBV6-2 or TRBV6-3 and TRBJ1-5; D is uncertain. Germline CDR1 MNHEY, CDR2 SVGEGT. CDR3 length: 14 amino acids. The V end lost 2 bases, the J end lost 3 bases, and 8 bases lay between the germline ends. CDR3 loop: CASSYDGLNQPQHF. The DNA for the CDR3 is TGTGCCAGCAGTTACGACGGACTCAATCAGCCCCAGCATTTT.

This clone was observed a handful of times. The chain is built from TRBV10-1 and TRBJ1-3, with 7 bases fitting TRBD1. The germline CDR1 and CDR2 sequences are WNHNN and SYGVQD (reference sequence). V lost 6 bases to trimming and J lost 4 bases; unmatched junction nucleotides: 3. The CDR3 is made up of 13 amino acids. CDR3 DNA: TGCGCCAGCAGGACAGGGTCCGGAAACACCATATATTTT. It encodes CASRTGSGNTIYF.

This clone was observed a single time. CDR3 sequence (DNA): TGTGCCAGCAGCCTAGGGGGCCCGAGAGGTGGAAACACCATATATTTT. Its translation is CASSLGGPRGGNTIYF. The chain employs TRBV5-4 and TRBJ1-3, with 7 positions matching TRBD1. Trimming removed 4 bases from V and 3 bases from J; junction bases left unmatched: 10. This CDR3 spans 16 amino acids. The germline V gene has CDR1 SGHNT and CDR2 YYREEE (reference sequence).

V and J are TRBV30 and TRBJ1-5, with TRBD1 matching 8 bases. There are 18 residues in the CDR3. V dropped 1 base and J dropped 1; count of bases not matched to a gene: 12. Per germline, CDR1 GTSNPN and CDR2 SVGIG (reference sequence). The CDR3: CAWSGGQGKVWSNQPQHF. DNA for the CDR3: TGTGCCTGGAGTGGCGGACAGGGTAAGGTTTGGAGCAATCAGCCCCAGCATTTT.

The genes are TRBV6-6 and TRBJ1-4; the D is unclear. CDR3 size: 16 residues. Trimming shortened V by 6 bases and J by 7 bases, and 21 bases separated the two germline ends. Germline V CDR1 and CDR2: MNHNY, SVGAGI (reference sequence). The chain's CDR3 is CASRPYPPGTGEKLFF. CDR3 DNA: TGTGCCAGCAGGCCATACCCCCCGGGCACGGGTGAAAAACTGTTTTTT.

The chain combines TRBV19 with TRBJ1-3; the match to TRBD1 covers 7 bases. The trim removed 5 bases at V and 6 bases at J, leaving 10 bases unmatched. The CDR3 is 15 residues long. Per the germline V gene, CDR1 is LNHDA and CDR2 is SQIVND (reference sequence). The DNA of the CDR3 is TGTGCCAGTAGTCCACCTTGGACAGGTTTAAACACCATATATTTT. This sequence encodes CASSPPWTGLNTIYF.